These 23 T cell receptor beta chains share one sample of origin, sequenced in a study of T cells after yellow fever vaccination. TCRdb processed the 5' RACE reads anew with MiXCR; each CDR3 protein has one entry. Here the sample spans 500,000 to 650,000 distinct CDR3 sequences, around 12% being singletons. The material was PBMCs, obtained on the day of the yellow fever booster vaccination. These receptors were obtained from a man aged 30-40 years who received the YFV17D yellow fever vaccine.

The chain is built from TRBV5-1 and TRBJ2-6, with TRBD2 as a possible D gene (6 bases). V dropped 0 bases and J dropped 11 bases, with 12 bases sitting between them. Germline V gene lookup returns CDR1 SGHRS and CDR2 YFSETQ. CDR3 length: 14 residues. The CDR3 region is CASSLVRERDVLTF. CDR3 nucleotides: TGCGCCAGCAGCTTGGTGAGGGAGCGGGACGTCCTGACTTTC.

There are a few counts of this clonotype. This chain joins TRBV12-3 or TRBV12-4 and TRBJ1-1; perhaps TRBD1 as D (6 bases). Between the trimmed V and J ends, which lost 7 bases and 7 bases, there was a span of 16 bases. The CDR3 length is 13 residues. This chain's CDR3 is CASTPDSFVEAFF. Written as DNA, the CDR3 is TGTGCCAGCACGCCGGACAGTTTCGTTGAAGCTTTCTTT.

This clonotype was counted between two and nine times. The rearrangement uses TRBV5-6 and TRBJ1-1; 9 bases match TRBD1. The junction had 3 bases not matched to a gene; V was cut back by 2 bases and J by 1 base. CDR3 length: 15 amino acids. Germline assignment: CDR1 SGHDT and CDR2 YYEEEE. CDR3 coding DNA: TGTGCCAGCAGCTTAAGACAGGGGGGGAACACTGAAGCTTTCTTT. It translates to CASSLRQGGNTEAFF.

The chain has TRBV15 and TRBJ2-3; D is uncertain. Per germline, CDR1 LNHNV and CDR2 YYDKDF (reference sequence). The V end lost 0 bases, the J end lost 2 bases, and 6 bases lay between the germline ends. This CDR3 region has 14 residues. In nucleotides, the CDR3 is TGTGCCACCAGCAGAGATCCGACCACAGATACGCAGTATTTT. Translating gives CATSRDPTTDTQYF.

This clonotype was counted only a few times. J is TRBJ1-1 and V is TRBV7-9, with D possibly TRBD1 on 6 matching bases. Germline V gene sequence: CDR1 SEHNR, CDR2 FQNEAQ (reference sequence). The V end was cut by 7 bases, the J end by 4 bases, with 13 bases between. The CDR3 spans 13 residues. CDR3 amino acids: CASIGKGGTEAFF. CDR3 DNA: TGTGCCAGCATCGGTAAGGGGGGCACTGAAGCTTTCTTT.

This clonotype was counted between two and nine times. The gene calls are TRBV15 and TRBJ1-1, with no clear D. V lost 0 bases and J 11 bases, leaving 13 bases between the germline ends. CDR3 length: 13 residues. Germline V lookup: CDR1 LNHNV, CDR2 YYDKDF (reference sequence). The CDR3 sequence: CATSRDPGLQAFF. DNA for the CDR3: TGTGCCACCAGCAGAGATCCCGGGTTACAGGCTTTCTTT.

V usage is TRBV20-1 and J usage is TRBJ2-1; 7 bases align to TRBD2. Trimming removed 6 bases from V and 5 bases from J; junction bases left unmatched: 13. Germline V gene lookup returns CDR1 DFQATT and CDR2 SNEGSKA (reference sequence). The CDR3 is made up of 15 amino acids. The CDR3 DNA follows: TGCAGTGCCCAGTGGGGGGGTGGGGGTCACAATGAGCAGTTCTTC. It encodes CSAQWGGGGHNEQFF.

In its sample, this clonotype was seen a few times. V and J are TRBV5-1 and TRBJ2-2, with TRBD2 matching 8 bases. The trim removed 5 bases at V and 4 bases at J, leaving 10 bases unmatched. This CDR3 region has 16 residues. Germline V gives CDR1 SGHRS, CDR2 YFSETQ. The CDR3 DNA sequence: TGCGCCAGCAGTACCGGATATGCGGGGGGCACCGGGGAGCTGTTTTTT. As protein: CASSTGYAGGTGELFF.

CDR3 sequence: CASSQSGSGSSYNEQFF. The CDR3 coding sequence is TGTGCCAGCAGCCAATCAGGGAGCGGGAGCTCCTACAATGAGCAGTTCTTC. This rearrangement joins TRBV3-1 to TRBJ2-1, with TRBD2 matching 8 bases. This CDR3 is 17 amino acids long. Germline-derived CDR1 and CDR2 are LGHDT and YNNKEL (reference sequence). V shed 2 bases and J 0 bases; nucleotides not matched to a gene: 6.

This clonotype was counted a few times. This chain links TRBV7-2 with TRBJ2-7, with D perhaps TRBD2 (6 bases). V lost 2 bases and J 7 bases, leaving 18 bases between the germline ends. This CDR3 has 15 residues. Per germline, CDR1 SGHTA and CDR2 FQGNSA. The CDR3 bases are TGTGCCAGCAGCTTACAGGGATTACTAGGAGGGGAGCAGTACTTC. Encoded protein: CASSLQGLLGGEQYF.

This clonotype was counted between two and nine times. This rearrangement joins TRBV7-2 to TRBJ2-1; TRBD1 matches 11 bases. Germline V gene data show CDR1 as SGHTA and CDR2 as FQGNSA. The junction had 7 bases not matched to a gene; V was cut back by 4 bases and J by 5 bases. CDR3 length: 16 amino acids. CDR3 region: CASSSWDRGFHNEQFF. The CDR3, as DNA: TGTGCCAGCAGCTCCTGGGACAGGGGGTTTCACAATGAGCAGTTCTTC.

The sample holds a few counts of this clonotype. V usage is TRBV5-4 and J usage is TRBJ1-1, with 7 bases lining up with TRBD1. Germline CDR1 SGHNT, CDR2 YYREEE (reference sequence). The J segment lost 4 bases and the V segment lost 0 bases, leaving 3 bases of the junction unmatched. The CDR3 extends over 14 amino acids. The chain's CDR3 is CASSLEDRATEAFF. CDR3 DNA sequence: TGTGCCAGCAGCTTGGAAGACAGGGCCACTGAAGCTTTCTTT. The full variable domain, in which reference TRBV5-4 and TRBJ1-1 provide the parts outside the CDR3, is ETGVTQSPTHLIKTRGQQVTLRCSSQSGHNTVSWYQQALGQGPQFIFQYYREEENGRGNFPPRFSGLQFPNYSSELNVNALELDDSALYLCASSLEDRATEAFFGQGTRLTVV.

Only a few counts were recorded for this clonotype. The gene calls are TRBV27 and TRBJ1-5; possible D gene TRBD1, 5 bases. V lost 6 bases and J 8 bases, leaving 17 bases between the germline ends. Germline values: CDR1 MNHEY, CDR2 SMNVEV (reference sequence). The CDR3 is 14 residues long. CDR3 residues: CASRARDGKKPQHF. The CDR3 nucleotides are TGTGCCAGCAGGGCCCGGGACGGAAAAAAGCCCCAGCATTTT.

Here the CDR3 reads CASSPNRGRNTGELFF. The CDR3 bases are TGTGCCAGCAGCCCAAACAGGGGTCGGAACACCGGGGAGCTGTTTTTT. The J gene is TRBJ2-2, the V gene TRBV3-1; 7 nucleotides align to TRBD1. Trimming at V came to 4 bases and at J to 1 base, leaving 6 bases not matched to a gene. The CDR3 is made up of 16 amino acids. Per the germline V gene, CDR1 is LGHDT and CDR2 is YNNKEL (reference sequence).

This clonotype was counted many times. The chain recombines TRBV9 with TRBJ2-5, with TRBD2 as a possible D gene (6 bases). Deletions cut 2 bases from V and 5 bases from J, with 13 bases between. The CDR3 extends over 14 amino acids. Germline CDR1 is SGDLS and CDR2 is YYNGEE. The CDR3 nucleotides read TGTGCCAGCAGCGTCGCTTCCGGGAGCGAGACCCAGTACTTC. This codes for CASSVASGSETQYF.

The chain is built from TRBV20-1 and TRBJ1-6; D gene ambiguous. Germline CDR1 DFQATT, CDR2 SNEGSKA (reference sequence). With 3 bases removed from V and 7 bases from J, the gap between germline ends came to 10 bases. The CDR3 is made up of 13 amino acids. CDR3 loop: CSASWAGNSPLHF. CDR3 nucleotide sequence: TGCAGTGCTAGCTGGGCTGGGAATTCACCCCTCCACTTT.

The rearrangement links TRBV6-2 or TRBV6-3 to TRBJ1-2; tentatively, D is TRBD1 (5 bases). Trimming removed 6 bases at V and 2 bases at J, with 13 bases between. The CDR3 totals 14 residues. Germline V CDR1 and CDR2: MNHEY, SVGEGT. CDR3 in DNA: TGTGCCAGCAGAACCGGGACGGAAAACTATGGCTACACCTTC. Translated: CASRTGTENYGYTF.

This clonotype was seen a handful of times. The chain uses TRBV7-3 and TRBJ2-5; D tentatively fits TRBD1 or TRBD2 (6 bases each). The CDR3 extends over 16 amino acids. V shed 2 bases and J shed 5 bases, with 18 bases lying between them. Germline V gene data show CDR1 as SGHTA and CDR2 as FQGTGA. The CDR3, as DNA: TGTGCCAGCAGCTTATCCTCCATGGGGGGCGCGGAGACCCAGTACTTC. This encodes CASSLSSMGGAETQYF.

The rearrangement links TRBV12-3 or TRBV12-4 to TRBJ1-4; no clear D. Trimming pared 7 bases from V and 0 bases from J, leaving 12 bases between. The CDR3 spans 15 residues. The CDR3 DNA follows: TGTGCCAGCACCTCGGTTACTTCAACTAATGAAAAACTGTTTTTT. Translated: CASTSVTSTNEKLFF.

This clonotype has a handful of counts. The CDR3 nucleotides read TGTGCCAGCAGCTTCCTCCCCCGGGACAGGGGTTTCAATGAGCAGTTCTTC. Its protein is CASSFLPRDRGFNEQFF. V usage is TRBV7-9 and J usage is TRBJ2-1; the match to TRBD1 covers 10 bases. There are 17 residues in the CDR3. After removal of 3 bases from V and 6 bases from J, the junction contained 11 bases not matched to a gene. CDR1 SEHNR and CDR2 FQNEAQ come from the germline V gene (reference sequence).

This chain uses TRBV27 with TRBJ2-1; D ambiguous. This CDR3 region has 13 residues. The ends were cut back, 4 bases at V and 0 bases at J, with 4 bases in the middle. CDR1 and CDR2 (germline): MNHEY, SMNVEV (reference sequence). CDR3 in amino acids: CASSSFSYNEQFF. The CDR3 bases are TGTGCCAGCAGTTCGTTCTCCTACAATGAGCAGTTCTTC.

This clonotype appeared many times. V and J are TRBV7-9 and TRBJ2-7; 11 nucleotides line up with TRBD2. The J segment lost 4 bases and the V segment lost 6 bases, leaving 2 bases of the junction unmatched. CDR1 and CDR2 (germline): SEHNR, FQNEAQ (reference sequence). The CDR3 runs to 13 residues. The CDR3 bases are TGTGCCAGCAGTAGCGGGAGGGCATACGAGCAGTACTTC. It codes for CASSSGRAYEQYF.

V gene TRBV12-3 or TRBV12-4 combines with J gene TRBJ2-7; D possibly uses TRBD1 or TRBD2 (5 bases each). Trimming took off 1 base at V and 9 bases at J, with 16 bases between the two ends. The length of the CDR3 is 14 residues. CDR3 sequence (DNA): TGTGCCAGCAGTTTAGTCAATTCCGGGGCTGGGCAGTACTTC. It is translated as CASSLVNSGAGQYF.